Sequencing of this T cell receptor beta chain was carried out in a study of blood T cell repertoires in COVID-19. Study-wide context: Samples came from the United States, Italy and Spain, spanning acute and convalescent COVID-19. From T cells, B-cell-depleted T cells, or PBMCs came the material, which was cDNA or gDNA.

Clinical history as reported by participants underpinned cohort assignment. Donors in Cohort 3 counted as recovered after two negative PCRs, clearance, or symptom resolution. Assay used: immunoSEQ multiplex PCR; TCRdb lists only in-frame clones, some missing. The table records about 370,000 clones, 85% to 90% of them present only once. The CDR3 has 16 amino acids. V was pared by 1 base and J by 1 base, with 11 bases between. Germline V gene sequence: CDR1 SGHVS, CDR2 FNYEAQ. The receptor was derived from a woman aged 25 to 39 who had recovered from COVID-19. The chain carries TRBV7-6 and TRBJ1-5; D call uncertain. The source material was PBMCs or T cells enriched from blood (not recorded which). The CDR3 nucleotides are TGTGCCAGCAGCTTAGGAGCCGGGGAGAGCAATCAGCCCCAGCATTTT. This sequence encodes CASSLGAGESNQPQHF. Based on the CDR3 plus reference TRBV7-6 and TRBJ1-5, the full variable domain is GAGVSQSPRYKVTKRGQDVALRCDPISGHVSLYWYRQALGQGPEFLTYFNYEAQQDKSGLPNDRFSAERPEGSISTLTIQRTEQRDSAMYRCASSLGAGESNQPQHFGDGTRLSIL.